The rows below give T cell receptor beta chains drawn from one sample of a study of cytomegalovirus exposure and HLA in healthy donors. Here immunoSEQ multiplex PCR was the method, and the copy in TCRdb shows in-frame clones only, minus some. This sample carries 75,000 to 100,000 clones, about two thirds of them seen once, and the ten largest clones take 8.2%. Sequencing was performed on PBMCs. The receptors here all came from a man between 60 and 75 years old in good health and CMV-seronegative. Each CDR3 is given with its conserved first and last residue. D genes are given only for firm matches. Only some rows state a clone size, as once, few, many or a class for expanded clones.

>NA|TRBV18|NA|TRBJ2-3|16
TGTGCCAGCTCACGCGAGAGGGGGGGACGAACAGATACGCAGTATTTT
CASSRERGGRTDTQYF
>NA|TRBV7-9|TRBD1|TRBJ2-7|14
TGTGCCAGCAGCTTAAACAGGGGGCGCACCGAGCAGTACTTC
CASSLNRGRTEQYF
>NA|TRBV11-3|NA|TRBJ2-7|14
TGTGCCAGCAGCCCCAGGGGTGGGGGCTACGAGCAGTACTTC
CASSPRGGGYEQYF
>NA|TRBV5-6|NA|TRBJ2-1|14
TGTGCCAGCAGCTTGGTTCCCGGGGGGCATGAGCAGTTCTTC
CASSLVPGGHEQFF
>NA|TRBV14|NA|TRBJ1-1|15
TGTGCCAGCAGCCAAGAAAGGGGAATGAACACTGAAGCTTTCTTT
CASSQERGMNTEAFF
>NA|TRBV9|TRBD1|TRBJ2-1|14
TGTGCCAGCAGCGCCCGGACAGGGGGCGGTGAGCAGTTCTTC
CASSARTGGGEQFF
>NA|TRBV19|NA|TRBJ1-2|13
TGTGCCAGCCTCCTCGGTCAGGTTTGTGGCTACACCTTC
CASLLGQVCGYTF
>few|TRBV29-1|TRBD1|TRBJ1-3|13
TGCAGCGTCCGTACAGGGGGCGAAAACACCATATATTTT
CSVRTGGENTIYF
>NA|TRBV6-5|NA|TRBJ1-1|15
TGTGCCAGCAGTCATATGACAGCGCCGAACACTGAAGCTTTCTTT
CASSHMTAPNTEAFF
>NA|TRBV2|TRBD1|TRBJ1-2|13
TGTGCCAGCAGTCTCGACAGGGGGCATGGCTACACCTTC
CASSLDRGHGYTF
>NA|TRBV9|TRBD2|TRBJ2-3|16
TGTGCCAGCAGCGCCGGACTAGCGGGGGGCACAGATACGCAGTATTTT
CASSAGLAGGTDTQYF
>NA|TRBV10-3|NA|TRBJ2-3|14
TGTGCCATCAGTGAGCGGAGACTTCCAGATACGCAGTATTTT
CAISERRLPDTQYF
>NA|TRBV6-5|TRBD1|TRBJ1-2|14
TGTGCCAGCAGTTTCCGACAGGGAAACTATGGCTACACCTTC
CASSFRQGNYGYTF
>NA|TRBV4-2|NA|TRBJ1-1|15
TGTGCCAGCAGCCAAGAGCCAGACATGAACACTGAAGCTTTCTTT
CASSQEPDMNTEAFF
>NA|TRBV4-1|NA|TRBJ1-5|17
TGCGCCAGCAGCCTCCCTCTGGCCCCCGATAGCAATCAGCCCCAGCATTTT
CASSLPLAPDSNQPQHF
>NA|TRBV6-5|NA|TRBJ1-3|14
TGTGCCAGCAGTTACAAGACACCAGGAAACACCATATATTTT
CASSYKTPGNTIYF
>few|TRBV11-3|TRBD1|TRBJ2-7|18
TGTGCCAGCAGCTTAGTCGGAGTCTCACGGGACAGGGGTTTGGAGCAGTACTTC
CASSLVGVSRDRGLEQYF
>NA|TRBV7-6|NA|TRBJ1-4|18
TGTGCCAGCAGCTTAGGATCCTGGGGGCACTCAACTAATGAAAAACTGTTTTTT
CASSLGSWGHSTNEKLFF
>NA|TRBV14|NA|TRBJ1-2|14
TGTGCCAGCAGCCAATGGGCGGGTGGCTCCGGCTACACCTTC
CASSQWAGGSGYTF
>NA|TRBV11-3|NA|TRBJ2-2|14
TGTGCCAGCAGGAGGGCCCGGGATATGGGGGAGCTGTTTTTT
CASRRARDMGELFF
>NA|TRBV27|TRBD1|TRBJ1-6|17
TGTGCCAGCAACGTACATGGGACAGGCGACCCGCGATCACCCCTCCACTTT
CASNVHGTGDPRSPLHF
>NA|TRBV5-1|TRBD1|TRBJ2-3|16
TGCGCCAGCAGCTTGTCGTTCAGGGGGCTATCAGATACGCAGTATTTT
CASSLSFRGLSDTQYF
>NA|TRBV27|NA|TRBJ1-6|16
TGTGCCAGCAGTTTCGGACAGAGCTCCTATAATTCACCCCTCCACTTT
CASSFGQSSYNSPLHF
>few|TRBV27|TRBD2|TRBJ2-5|16
TGTGCCAGCAGTCCTCTCCATAGCGGGGGCAAGGGGACCCAGTACTTC
CASSPLHSGGKGTQYF
>NA|TRBV19|NA|TRBJ1-5|13
TGTGCCAGTAGGTCGCAGGGGAATCAGCCCCAGCATTTT
CASRSQGNQPQHF
>NA|TRBV28|TRBD2|TRBJ2-7|16
TGTGCCAGCAGTTTATGGGCCCGGGAGGGTACCTACGAGCAGTACTTC
CASSLWAREGTYEQYF
>few|TRBV6-6|TRBD2|TRBJ2-1|15
TGTGCCAGCACCGGAGCGGGAGGACCGTACAATGAGCAGTTCTTC
CASTGAGGPYNEQFF
>once|TRBV23-1|NA|TRBJ2-7|15
TGCGCCAGCAGTCGCAGGCACAGGGTGTGGTGGGAGCAGTACTTC
CASSRRHRVWWEQYF
>NA|TRBV4-2|NA|TRBJ2-5|14
TGTGCCAGCAGCCAAGTTACGTCCGGGGAGACCCAGTACTTC
CASSQVTSGETQYF
>NA|TRBV6-4|TRBD1|TRBJ1-1|14
TGTGCCAGCAGTCCAGGACAGGGTAGGACTGAAGCTTTCTTT
CASSPGQGRTEAFF
>NA|TRBV9|TRBD1|TRBJ1-2|14
TGTGCCAGCAGCGTAGTGGCAGGGGGCCGAGGCTACACCTTC
CASSVVAGGRGYTF
>NA|TRBV7-9|TRBD2|TRBJ2-3|18
TGTGCCAGCAGCTTAAGGGGGACTAGCGGGAGGAGAAGGGATACGCAGTATTTT
CASSLRGTSGRRRDTQYF
>NA|TRBV11-2|TRBD1|TRBJ1-1|13
TGTGCCAGCAGCGAGGGGGCGGGGATATCGGCTTTCTTT
CASSEGAGISAFF
>NA|TRBV5-4|TRBD2|TRBJ2-5|15
TGTGCCAGCAGCCCCCGCGGGGGGCCCCAAGAGACCCAGTACTTC
CASSPRGGPQETQYF
>NA|TRBV19|TRBD1|TRBJ2-2|15
TGTGCCAGTAGTCCGCCGGGACAGGGCGGCGGGGAGCTGTTTTTT
CASSPPGQGGGELFF
>NA|TRBV5-1|NA|TRBJ2-7|13
TGCGCCAGCAGCGAATCTAGTTCCTACGAGCAGTACTTC
CASSESSSYEQYF
>once|TRBV9|NA|TRBJ1-3|15
TGTGCCAGCAGCGTAGGCACGGTCTCTGGAAACACCATATATTTT
CASSVGTVSGNTIYF
>NA|TRBV5-4|NA|TRBJ1-3|14
TGTGCCAGCAGTTTCTCGGTCTCTGGAAACACCATATATTTT
CASSFSVSGNTIYF
>NA|TRBV5-1|NA|TRBJ1-1|13
TGCGCCAGCAGCTCGGAGCTGAACACTGAAGCTTTCTTT
CASSSELNTEAFF
>once|TRBV6-5|NA|TRBJ2-7|13
TGTGCCACCCAAAGGGGTACAGGCTACGAGCAGTACTTC
CATQRGTGYEQYF
>NA|TRBV7-6|NA|TRBJ2-5|13
TGTGCCAGCAGCTTAGAGCTTTGGGAGACCCAGTACTTC
CASSLELWETQYF
>NA|TRBV7-9|TRBD1|TRBJ2-7|15
TGTGCCAGCAGCTTAGCCTGGGCAGGGGGCTACGAGCAGTACTTC
CASSLAWAGGYEQYF
>NA|TRBV6-5|TRBD1|TRBJ2-7|15
TGTGCCAGCAGCCTAAAAGGGACAGGGAGATACGAGCAGTACTTC
CASSLKGTGRYEQYF
>NA|TRBV10-3|NA|TRBJ2-2|16
TGTGCCATCAGTGATGTCAGGGCGGCGGACACCGGGGAGCTGTTTTTT
CAISDVRAADTGELFF